One sample yielded the 5 T cell receptor beta chains listed below, sequenced in a study of T cell repertoires in cytomegalovirus infection. The antigens of these receptors remain unknown. MiXCR, applied by TCRdb to the reads, yields one record per CDR3 protein. This table has approximately 280,000 distinct CDR3 sequences, less than 25% appearing once. The sequencing used cultured PBMCs, collected from culture after CMV antigen stimulation. Every receptor here comes from a human donor in good health (CMV status not recorded). Some clones in this sample may be carry-over from other donors' samples.

The chain has TRBV15 and TRBJ2-1; D possibly corresponds to TRBD2 (6 bases). The V end was cut by 0 bases, the J end by 3 bases, with 12 bases between. The germline gives CDR1 LNHNV, CDR2 YYDKDF (reference sequence). This CDR3 is 16 amino acids long. CDR3 in DNA: TGTGCCACCAGCAGAGAGGGATTAGCGGTCTACAATGAGCAGTTCTTC. It encodes CATSREGLAVYNEQFF.

V gene TRBV30 combines with J gene TRBJ1-1, with a possible D match to TRBD1 (5 bases). V shed 3 bases and J shed 2 bases, with 10 bases lying between them. Per the germline V gene, CDR1 is GTSNPN and CDR2 is SVGIG (reference sequence). The CDR3 is 13 amino acids. The chain's CDR3 is CAWRSRDNTEAFF. Here the CDR3 DNA reads TGTGCCTGGAGATCCAGGGACAACACTGAAGCTTTCTTT.

The chain links TRBV27 to TRBJ2-1; tentatively, D is TRBD2 (5 bases). Germline loops: CDR1 MNHEY, CDR2 SMNVEV (reference sequence). The V end was cut by 5 bases, the J end by 10 bases, with 9 bases between. CDR3 length equals 11 residues. Here the CDR3 reads CASSRGIEQFF. The CDR3 nucleotides read TGTGCCAGCAGTCGGGGAATCGAGCAGTTCTTC.

This clonotype was counted between two and nine times. The chain employs TRBV12-3 or TRBV12-4 and TRBJ2-3; 8 bases fit TRBD2. V was pared by 2 bases and J by 2 bases, with 9 bases of the junction left unmatched. This CDR3 region has 17 residues. The CDR3 DNA sequence: TGTGCCAGCAGTTTAAAAGATTTAGCGGGACACACAGATACGCAGTATTTT. Its protein is CASSLKDLAGHTDTQYF.

A few counts support this clonotype. The gene calls are TRBV28 and TRBJ1-5; D is undetermined. The CDR3 is made up of 14 amino acids. V dropped 4 bases and J dropped 3 bases, with 10 bases sitting between them. Germline lookup yields CDR1 MDHEN and CDR2 SYDVKM. CDR3 sequence (DNA): TGTGCCAGCAGTTGGATCACTCCCAATCAGCCCCAGCATTTT. The encoded protein is CASSWITPNQPQHF.